The rows below give T cell receptor beta chains drawn from one sample of a study of blood T cell repertoires in COVID-19. Some clones are missing from TCRdb's copy, which holds only in-frame ones; the method was immunoSEQ multiplex PCR. The profile shows about 360,000 clones, approximately 87% of them singletons. The sample was PBMCs or T cells enriched from blood (not recorded which). The receptors stem from a man aged 25-40 years who had recovered from COVID-19. CDR3s leave out the opening cysteine and the closing phenylalanine or tryptophan. Each record gives: J gene, V gene, CDR3 protein.

TRBJ2-1,TRBV5-1,ASSVTSEDNEQF
TRBJ2-2,TRBV4-1,ASSRGQGGLAGELF
TRBJ1-1,TRBV5-1,ASSLTRDRANTEAF
TRBJ2-7,TRBV10-2,ASSITSGGSSSYEQY
TRBJ1-3,TRBV7-2,ASSLYLAYGITIY
TRBJ2-7,TRBV9,ASSDNPSSGDFSYEQY
TRBJ2-7,TRBV7-9,ASSPDNRYEQY
TRBJ1-1,TRBV20-1,SASPGSRNTEAF
TRBJ2-7,TRBV15,ATSRGFGVLMYEQY
TRBJ2-7,TRBV9,ASSAAGTSAYEQY
TRBJ1-5,TRBV19,ASRMTGIWNNQPQH
TRBJ1-4,TRBV4-2,ASSQLSGTGQGKLF
TRBJ2-7,TRBV5-6,ASSLASGTDNYEQY
TRBJ2-3,TRBV18,ASSPSLAGGSDTQY
TRBJ1-1,TRBV10-1,ASSESITGENTEAF
TRBJ1-5,TRBV5-1,ASSLGDRDNQPQH
TRBJ1-1,TRBV28,ASSSMTGGSRNTEAF
TRBJ1-2,TRBV7-8,ASSSQLGDYGYT
TRBJ2-5,TRBV3-1/TRBV3-2,ASSHGVGGAQETQY
TRBJ1-3,TRBV7-2,ASSSRTGQGNTIY
TRBJ1-2,TRBV5-1,ASSSTVGYGYT
TRBJ1-1,TRBV29-1,SVSGATAEAF
TRBJ1-4,TRBV5-6,ASSYITGINEKLF
TRBJ1-2,TRBV21-1,ASSAIHNYGYT
TRBJ1-5,TRBV7-2,ASSLTAHRGNQPQH
TRBJ2-6,TRBV30,AGTGPGANVLT
TRBJ1-4,TRBV5-1,ASSLGDLNEKLF
TRBJ2-1,TRBV6-5,ASSYLGTSVNEQF
TRBJ1-6,TRBV12-3/TRBV12-4,ASSFYRDSPLH
TRBJ1-2,TRBV10-3,AISERAGYT
TRBJ2-7,TRBV27,ASSPGQGVYEQY
TRBJ2-2,TRBV7-7,ASSTPIGQGTGELF
TRBJ2-1,TRBV7-2,ASSRVDRGYNEQF
TRBJ1-5,TRBV11-2,ASSLGPQSNQPQH
TRBJ1-2,TRBV14,ASSQDQGYGYT
TRBJ2-5,TRBV7-9,ASRKDRGGETQY
TRBJ2-2,TRBV7-9,ASRPQPPPGTGELF
TRBJ2-2,TRBV10-3,AISAGYTGELF
TRBJ1-1,TRBV7-8,ASSSDRGREAF
TRBJ2-2,TRBV12-5,ASGLGQANTGELF
TRBJ1-6,TRBV30,AWGDRKSPLH
TRBJ1-1,TRBV14,ASRTGGLNTEAF
TRBJ2-7,TRBV7-9,ASSSPGTGDGEQY